This passage covers 12 T cell receptor beta chains from one sample sequenced in a study of identifying expanded T cells in peripheral blood. Method: immunoSEQ multiplex PCR; TCRdb's copy keeps in-frame clones and lacks some. The table has 70,000 or so clones, about nine tenths seen once; the top ten hold over 2.5%. Input material: blood. These receptor sequences come from a person between 18 and 70 years old in good health.

This clone was seen only once. The CDR3 loop reads CASSVGGNNPYEQYF. The CDR3 coding sequence is TGTGCCAGCAGCGTGGGGGGTAACAATCCCTACGAGCAGTACTTC. The chain is built from TRBV9 and TRBJ2-7, with D possibly TRBD2 on 6 matching bases. V lost 2 bases and J 2 bases, leaving 14 bases between the germline ends. The CDR3 extends over 15 amino acids. Germline V gene data show CDR1 as SGDLS and CDR2 as YYNGEE.

The chain joins TRBV5-5 to TRBJ2-7; 14 bases align to TRBD2. The CDR3 is 15 amino acids. V gave up 5 bases and J gave up 4 bases; unmatched junction bases: 5. Germline CDR1 SGHKS, CDR2 YYEKEE (reference sequence). CDR3 sequence: CASRLGLAGEYEQYF. In DNA, the CDR3 is TGTGCCAGCAGACTGGGACTAGCGGGAGAATACGAGCAGTACTTC. The whole variable domain, remainder taken from reference TRBV5-5 and TRBJ2-7, is DAGVTQSPTHLIKTRGQQVTLRCSPISGHKSVSWYQQVLGQGPQFIFQYYEKEERGRGNFPDRFSARQFPNYSSELNVNALLLGDSALYLCASRLGLAGEYEQYFGPGTRLTVT.

V and J are TRBV5-4 and TRBJ2-2; 9 nucleotides align to TRBD2. Germline V CDR1 and CDR2: SGHNT, YYREEE (reference sequence). The CDR3 has 17 amino acids. The ends lost 0 bases at V and 4 bases at J; junction bases unmatched: 7. The CDR3 nucleotides read TGTGCCAGCAGCTTGGTTGCGGGAGGGTCGCGCACCGGGGAGCTGTTTTTT. This codes for CASSLVAGGSRTGELFF.

The chain is built from TRBV28 and TRBJ1-5; D remains ambiguous. The V end lost 5 bases, the J end lost 3 bases, and 2 bases lay between the germline ends. CDR3 length: 11 residues. Germline V gene data show CDR1 as MDHEN and CDR2 as SYDVKM. The CDR3 loop reads CASSNNQPQHF. Written as DNA, the CDR3 is TGTGCCAGCAGTAACAATCAGCCCCAGCATTTT.

J is TRBJ1-2 and V is TRBV27, with unresolved D. V lost 0 bases to trimming and J lost 7 bases, with 18 bases between them. The V gene's germline CDR1 is MNHEY and CDR2 SMNVEV (reference sequence). The CDR3 covers 16 residues. The DNA for the CDR3 is TGTGCCAGCAGTTTATCCCCCCAAGGCTCCATTGTTGGCTACACCTTC. It codes for CASSLSPQGSIVGYTF.

V is TRBV9 and J is TRBJ1-3; D is perhaps TRBD1 (6 bases). The CDR3 length is 15 residues. Trimming pared 4 bases from V and 2 bases from J, leaving 13 bases between. In germline, CDR1 is SGDLS, CDR2 YYNGEE. The CDR3 DNA sequence: TGTGCCAGCAGCCTAAACAGGGATCCTGGAAACACCATATATTTT. This gives the protein CASSLNRDPGNTIYF.

This clone was counted a single time. The J gene is TRBJ2-1, the V gene TRBV10-3; 8 bases map to TRBD2. CDR1 is ENHRY and CDR2 is SYGVKD in the germline V gene. V lost 5 bases to trimming and J lost 8 bases; unmatched junction nucleotides: 11. The CDR3 consists of 15 residues. In DNA, the CDR3 is TGTGCCATCAGTATCTTGGTAGCGGGACGGCATGAGCAGTTCTTC. This translates into CAISILVAGRHEQFF.

The genes are TRBV5-1 and TRBJ2-3; possibly TRBD1 for D (7 bases). V lost 2 bases and J 0 bases, leaving 10 bases between the germline ends. Germline V gives CDR1 SGHRS, CDR2 YFSETQ. The CDR3 runs 15 residues. The CDR3 loop reads CASSFRGASTDTQYF. The DNA of the CDR3 is TGCGCCAGCAGCTTCAGGGGGGCTAGCACAGATACGCAGTATTTT.

This clone has only one observation. The rearrangement uses TRBV7-2 and TRBJ2-1; D ambiguous. There are 16 residues in the CDR3. The V end lost 5 bases, the J end lost 0 bases, and 14 bases lay between the germline ends. Germline V gene data show CDR1 as SGHTA and CDR2 as FQGNSA. The CDR3 coding sequence is TGTGCCAGCAGCGTATCTACCATGAGCTCCTACAATGAGCAGTTCTTC. Amino acids: CASSVSTMSSYNEQFF.

The chain couples TRBV30 to TRBJ2-4; perhaps TRBD1 as D (5 bases). CDR3 length equals 15 residues. Germline values: CDR1 GTSNPN, CDR2 SVGIG (reference sequence). V was cut by 2 bases and J by 4 bases, with 15 bases left in between. The CDR3 reads CAWSKGSGPKNIQYF. CDR3 in DNA: TGTGCCTGGAGTAAGGGGTCCGGACCTAAAAACATTCAGTACTTC.

This chain joins TRBV28 and TRBJ2-6; weak D call: TRBD2 (6 bases). CDR3 length equals 17 residues. The germline V gene has CDR1 MDHEN and CDR2 SYDVKM. V dropped 2 bases and J dropped 1 base, with 12 bases sitting between them. The CDR3 reads CASSLVKGLSGANVLTF. The DNA for the CDR3 is TGTGCCAGCAGTTTAGTTAAGGGACTTTCTGGGGCCAACGTCCTGACTTTC.

The CDR3 here is CSVDGAQDRGGYGYTF. For the CDR3, the DNA is TGCAGCGTTGATGGGGCCCAAGACAGGGGAGGGTATGGCTACACCTTC. The chain links TRBV29-1 to TRBJ1-2; TRBD1 matches 8 bases. This CDR3 contains 16 residues. V shed 3 bases and J 5 bases; nucleotides not matched to a gene: 14. CDR1 and CDR2 (germline): SQVTM, ANQGSEA.